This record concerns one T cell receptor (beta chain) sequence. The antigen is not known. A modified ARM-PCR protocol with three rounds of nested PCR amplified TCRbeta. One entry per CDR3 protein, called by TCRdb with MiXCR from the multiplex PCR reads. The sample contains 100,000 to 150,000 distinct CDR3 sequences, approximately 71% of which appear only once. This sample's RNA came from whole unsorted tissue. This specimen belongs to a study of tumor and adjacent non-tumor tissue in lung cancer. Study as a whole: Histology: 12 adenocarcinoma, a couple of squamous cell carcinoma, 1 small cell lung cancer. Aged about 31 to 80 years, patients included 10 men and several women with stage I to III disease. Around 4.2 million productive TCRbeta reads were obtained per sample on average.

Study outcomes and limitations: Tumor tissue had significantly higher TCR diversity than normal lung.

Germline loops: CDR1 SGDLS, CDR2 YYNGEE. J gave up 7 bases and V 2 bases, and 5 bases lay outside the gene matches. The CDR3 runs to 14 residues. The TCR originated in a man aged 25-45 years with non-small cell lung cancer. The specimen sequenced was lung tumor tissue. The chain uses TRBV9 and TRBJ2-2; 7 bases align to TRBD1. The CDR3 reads CASSVTGAVGELFF. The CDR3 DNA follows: TGTGCCAGCAGCGTTACAGGGGCTGTCGGGGAGCTGTTTTTT.